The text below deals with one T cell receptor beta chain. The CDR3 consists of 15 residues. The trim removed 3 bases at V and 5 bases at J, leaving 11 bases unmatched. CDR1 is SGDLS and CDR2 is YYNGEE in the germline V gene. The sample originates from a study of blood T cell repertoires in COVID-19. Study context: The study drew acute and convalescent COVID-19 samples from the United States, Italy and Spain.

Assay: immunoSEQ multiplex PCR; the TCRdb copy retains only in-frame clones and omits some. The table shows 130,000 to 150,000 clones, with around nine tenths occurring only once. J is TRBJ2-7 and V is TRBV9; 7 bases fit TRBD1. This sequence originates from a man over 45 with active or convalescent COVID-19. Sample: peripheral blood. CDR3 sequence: CASSATGTASHEQYF. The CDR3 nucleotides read TGTGCCAGCAGCGCAACCGGGACAGCGAGCCACGAGCAGTACTTC.